A selection of T cell receptor beta chains follows, all from one sample in a study of PD-L1 blockade in urothelial cancer. Sequencing used immunoSEQ multiplex PCR; TCRdb keeps in-frame clones, though not all of them. The repertoire consists of some 53,000 clones, with roughly 80% occurring once and the leading ten covering over 3.5%. Source: PBMCs, taken around atezolizumab (anti-PD-L1) treatment. All receptors derive from a man in his 70s with urothelial cancer. The CDR3 runs from the conserved cysteine through the conserved F or W. D genes are given only for firm matches. Not every row has a clone size; where given, it reads once, few, many or a size class.

D,J,V,size,DNA,CDR3
TRBD1,TRBJ2-6,TRBV7-9,NA,TGTGCCAGCAGCTTAGGGACAGGGTCAAATCCTGGGGCCAACGTCCTGACTTTC,CASSLGTGSNPGANVLTF
TRBD1,TRBJ1-6,TRBV7-9,NA,TGTGCCAGCAGCCCCGGGACAGGAGGAGATTCACCCCTCCACTTT,CASSPGTGGDSPLHF
NA,TRBJ2-7,TRBV29-1,NA,TGCAGCGTTGGCCAGGGAACCTACGAGCAGTACTTC,CSVGQGTYEQYF
NA,TRBJ2-5,TRBV4-1,NA,TGCGCCAGCAGCCAAGATAGACAAACCGGGACATCGGGTTGGGAGACCCAGTACTTC,CASSQDRQTGTSGWETQYF
NA,TRBJ1-5,TRBV4-2,NA,TGTGCCAGCAGCCAAGTCAGCGATCCGCCCCAGCATTTT,CASSQVSDPPQHF
NA,TRBJ2-4,TRBV28,NA,TGTGCCAGCAGCCCACAGGTTTACAAAAACATTCAGTACTTC,CASSPQVYKNIQYF
TRBD1,TRBJ1-2,TRBV7-6,NA,TGTGCCAGCAGCCCTGGGACAGCGGATTTAGGCTACACCTTC,CASSPGTADLGYTF
TRBD1,TRBJ2-5,TRBV6-5,once,TGTGCCAGTTCAGGGGGATGGGGGACCCAGTACTTC,CASSGGWGTQYF
NA,TRBJ1-2,TRBV4-2,NA,TGTGCCAGCGCTTACAGGATCCCGGCGGACTATGGCTACACCTTC,CASAYRIPADYGYTF
NA,TRBJ2-7,TRBV19,NA,TGTGCCAGTAGTATAACCTGGAGGTCGCCCATCAGCTACGAGCAGTACTTC,CASSITWRSPISYEQYF
NA,TRBJ2-6,TRBV9,NA,TGTGCCAGCAGCACGGGACAAATCTCTGGGGCCAACGTCCTGACTTTC,CASSTGQISGANVLTF
NA,TRBJ1-1,TRBV7-6,NA,TGTGCCAGCAGCACACGGGTAAACACTGAAGCTTTCTTT,CASSTRVNTEAFF
TRBD2,TRBJ2-2,TRBV4-3,NA,TGCGCCAGCAGCCAAGGACTAGCGGGATTAACCGGGGAGCTGTTTTTT,CASSQGLAGLTGELFF
NA,TRBJ2-7,TRBV2,NA,TGTGCCAGCATTCGAGAGCGGTTGACCTACGAGCAGTACTTC,CASIRERLTYEQYF
TRBD2,TRBJ2-2,TRBV29-1,once,TGCAGCGTTGGAAAGCGGGGGGGCCGGGCCGGGGAGCTGTTTTTT,CSVGKRGGRAGELFF
NA,TRBJ2-5,TRBV20-1,NA,TGCAGTGCTAGGTACGGGGAGACCCAGTACTTC,CSARYGETQYF
NA,TRBJ1-2,TRBV4-3,few,TGCGCCAGCAGCCAAGGTCTGGGCCGCGCTAACTATGGCTACACCTTC,CASSQGLGRANYGYTF
TRBD1,TRBJ1-1,TRBV7-9,NA,TGTGCCAGCAGCTTTTCAGGGGGTTCGGGCACTGAAGCTTTCTTT,CASSFSGGSGTEAFF
TRBD1,TRBJ1-1,TRBV5-1,NA,TGCGCCAGCACCCCTAACAGGGGCCTGAACACTGAAGCTTTCTTT,CASTPNRGLNTEAFF
NA,TRBJ1-6,TRBV2,few,TGTGCCAGCCGCCTCACGGGGGGCAATTCACCCCTCCACTTT,CASRLTGGNSPLHF
NA,TRBJ1-2,TRBV11-3,few,TGTGCCAGCAGCTTAGAGACCACGGGACACGAAAACTATGGCTACACCTTC,CASSLETTGHENYGYTF
NA,TRBJ2-2,TRBV14,NA,TGTGCCAGCAGCCAAGATGGGCAGGGGGGTTTAGGCGGGGAGCTGTTTTTT,CASSQDGQGGLGGELFF